The following is a T cell receptor (beta chain) sequence with its context. Its antigen is unknown. Base quality data are lacking; no much larger clone is found one base away. These data are taken from a study of blood T cell repertoires in COVID-19 (dated by TCRdb to the early 2020s). Some background on the complete study: Collaborator samples came from the United States, Italy and Spain and covered acute and convalescent phases of COVID-19. The prospective study material was composed of cDNA or gDNA derived from T cells, B-cell-depleted T cells, or PBMCs. Deeply sampled blood TCRbeta repertoires from subjects exposed to, actively infected with, or recovered from COVID-19 were included in the dataset. The repertoires were made available in a free public database intended to serve as a resource for research on the immune response to SARS-CoV-2. Samples were obtained from the ongoing ImmuneRACE study (first 160 participants) and from some 1,300 subjects provided by 6 global collaborators. Sample metadata almost always included a de-identified subject ID, COVID-19 status, age in years and sex. Where available, HLA class I and class II types were taken from metadata supplied by the sample provider and were not determined by assay-based typing. Findings and caveats that apply to the study as a whole: The amount of clinical and demographic metadata varied by source and participant and was provided uncurated.

Trimmed from V: 8 bases; trimmed from J: 8 bases; junction bases lacking a gene match: 10. As encoded in the germline V gene, CDR1 is SGHRS while CDR2 is YFSETQ. The CDR3 runs 14 residues from the cysteine to the phenylalanine. The sequence is cut down to CDR3 DNA, 42 bases in frame from base 1. TCRbeta CDR3 regions were amplified from genomic DNA by means of the immunoSEQ Assay, a bias-controlled multiplex PCR. The published analysis was carried out like this. Nucleated cell counts per sample were estimated from amplification of reference gene primers within the assay. To quantify the absolute abundance of each unique TCRbeta CDR3 rearrangement, sequence reads were collapsed and filtered. Productive Simpson clonality was computed per sample as the square root of Simpson's diversity index over productive rearrangements. The clones in this table, taken by TCRdb from immuneACCESS, are in-frame only. Not every clone is retained; where verified, under half of the shortfall comes from an unresolved V gene, and the cause of the rest is unknown. The V and J calls and clone size come from that table; D and trimming were worked out from the DNA. This sample lists a few hundred thousand clones; 70% to 90% were detected once. Of the sample, more than 9% is held by the ten largest clones.

The collaborating institutions used their own protocols to collect whole blood in K2EDTA tubes. For TCRbeta analysis, collaborator samples were shipped as frozen whole blood, as isolated PBMCs, or as DNA extracted from either sample type. This chain joins TRBV5-1 to TRBJ2-1; 10 central bases correspond to TRBD2. Material: peripheral blood. The TCR comes from a woman older than 75 with acute or convalescent COVID-19. DNA sequence: TGCGCCAGTCAGAAGGGGACTAGCGACTATGAGCAGTTCTTC. This translates into CASQKGTSDYEQFF.